This TCR beta chain came from a study of Graves' ophthalmopathy and Graves' hyperthyroidism. The table lists this clonotype with many counts. J gave up 2 bases and V 4 bases, and 7 bases lay outside the gene matches. The CDR3 runs 16 residues. Germline values: CDR1 SGDLS, CDR2 YYNGEE. As the template, RNA transcripts were used to amplify TCR beta CDR3 regions. Following a first-round RT-PCR that used HTBI primers, a second-round multiplex PCR was carried out. Each CDR3 protein gets one entry after TCRdb re-called the multiplex PCR reads with MiXCR. Here the sample spans 400,000 to 500,000 distinct CDR3 sequences, around 21% being singletons. Ophthalmopathy not arising within 18 months of follow-up defined hyperthyroidism as stable. Hyperthyroidism was new, under 2 months, in patients aged 18 to 65.

The receptor was derived from a woman between 18 and 30 years old with stable Graves' hyperthyroidism. The sample taken for sequencing was peripheral blood. V gene TRBV9 combines with J gene TRBJ2-2; 8 bases agree with TRBD2. CDR3 coding DNA: TGTGCCAGCAGCCCCTCCGGACTAGCTAACACCGGGGAGCTGTTTTTT. Amino acid sequence: CASSPSGLANTGELFF.